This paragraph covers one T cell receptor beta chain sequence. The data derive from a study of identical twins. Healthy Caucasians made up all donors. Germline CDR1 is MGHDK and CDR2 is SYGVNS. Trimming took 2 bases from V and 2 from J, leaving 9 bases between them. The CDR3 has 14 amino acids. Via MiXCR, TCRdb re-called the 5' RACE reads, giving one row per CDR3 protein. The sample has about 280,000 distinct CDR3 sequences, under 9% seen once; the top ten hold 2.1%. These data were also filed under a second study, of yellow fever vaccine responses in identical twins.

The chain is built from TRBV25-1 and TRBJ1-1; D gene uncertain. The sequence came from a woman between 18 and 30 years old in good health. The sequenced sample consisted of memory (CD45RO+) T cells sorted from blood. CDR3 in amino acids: CASSEAWANTEAFF. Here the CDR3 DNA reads TGTGCCAGCAGTGAAGCTTGGGCCAACACTGAAGCTTTCTTT.